These 18 T cell receptor beta chains originate from one sample sequenced in a study of graft-versus-host responses after intestinal transplantation. For these receptors, no antigen is known. Repertoires were generated with immunoSEQ multiplex PCR, while TCRdb's copy carries only in-frame clones and drops some. The sample carries fewer than 50,000 clones, approximately 84% recorded once. This specimen was unstimulated CD4+ T cells sorted from spleen or lymph node cells, taken before transplant. Receptor source: a human donor who was the organ donor for an intestinal transplant.

The chain has TRBV7-2 and TRBJ1-3; 7 bases line up with TRBD1. The CDR3 is made up of 16 amino acids. The V and J ends lost 4 bases and 0 bases, in that order; junction bases with no gene match: 6. Per the germline V gene, CDR1 is SGHTA and CDR2 is FQGNSA. The CDR3 nucleotides read TGTGCCAGCAGCTCCGGACAGGCGCACTCTGGAAACACCATATATTTT. Translation: CASSSGQAHSGNTIYF.

As DNA, the CDR3 is TGTGCCAGCAGCCATCGAGGACTAGCGGGAGCAGATACGCAGTATTTT. Protein product: CASSHRGLAGADTQYF. The J gene is TRBJ2-3, the V gene TRBV5-4; 13 nucleotides line up with TRBD2. CDR1 is SGHNT and CDR2 is YYREEE in the germline V gene (reference sequence). This CDR3 is built from 16 residues. V lost 4 bases and J lost 4; bases outside the gene matches: 6.

The CDR3 is CASSGSRSTDTQYF. The CDR3, as DNA: TGTGCCAGCAGTGGGTCTAGGAGCACAGATACGCAGTATTTT. The V gene is TRBV2, the J gene TRBJ2-3; D unresolved. The V end lost 4 bases, the J end lost 0 bases, and 8 bases lay between the germline ends. Germline V gene sequence: CDR1 SNHLY, CDR2 FYNNEI. The CDR3 runs 14 residues. The full variable domain, with the rest looked up from reference TRBV2 and TRBJ2-3, is EPEVTQTPSHQVTQMGQEVILRCVPISNHLYFYWYRQILGQKVEFLVSFYNNEISEKSEIFDDQFSVERPDGSNFTLKIRSTKLEDSAMYFCASSGSRSTDTQYFGPGTRLTVL.

The rearrangement uses TRBV9 and TRBJ2-2; D ambiguous. CDR3 size: 11 residues. Per germline, CDR1 SGDLS and CDR2 YYNGEE. Trimming pared 5 bases from V and 4 bases from J, leaving 3 bases between. Written as DNA, the CDR3 is TGTGCCAGCAGTACCACCGGGGAGCTGTTTTTT. Its translation: CASSTTGELFF.

On this clone itself: This CDR3 is also generated by other DNA sequences in the sample. The genes are TRBV5-1 and TRBJ2-5; D is unclear. The CDR3 is 11 residues long. Germline CDR1 SGHRS, CDR2 YFSETQ. Trimming took off 1 base at V and 3 bases at J, with 1 base between the two ends. CDR3 coding DNA: TGCGCCAGCAGCTTGAAAGAGACCCAGTACTTC. Protein: CASSLKETQYF.

The chain couples TRBV6-7 to TRBJ1-2; D ambiguous. TRBV6-7 is classed as an ORF, of uncertain function. V was pared by 8 bases and J by 4 bases, with 11 bases between. The CDR3 contains 12 residues. CDR3 residues: CASLLAGYGYTF. The CDR3, as DNA: TGTGCCAGCTTACTGGCGGGCTATGGCTACACCTTC.

The rearrangement joins TRBV15 to TRBJ1-2; possible D gene TRBD1, 5 bases. The germline V and J ends were trimmed by 0 bases and 8 bases, with 16 bases remaining between them. The CDR3 totals 15 residues. Germline lookup yields CDR1 LNHNV and CDR2 YYDKDF (reference sequence). CDR3 sequence: CATSRDTAVGGGYTF. CDR3 nucleotides: TGTGCCACCAGCAGAGATACGGCTGTGGGGGGAGGCTACACCTTC.

The rearrangement joins TRBV6-5 to TRBJ1-2, with 8 positions matching TRBD1. The J segment lost 4 bases and the V segment lost 2 bases, leaving 3 bases of the junction unmatched. Germline CDR1 is MNHEY and CDR2 is SVGAGI. CDR3 size: 14 residues. The CDR3 reads CASSYGTGGYGYTF. For the CDR3, the DNA is TGTGCCAGCAGTTACGGAACAGGGGGCTATGGCTACACCTTC.

V gene TRBV2 combines with J gene TRBJ2-3, with 9 positions matching TRBD1. The CDR3 extends over 15 amino acids. Germline V gives CDR1 SNHLY, CDR2 FYNNEI. Trimming removed 1 base from V and 5 bases from J; junction bases left unmatched: 4. The CDR3 protein is CASSEGGQGLDTQYF. In nucleotides, the CDR3 is TGTGCCAGCAGTGAAGGGGGACAGGGTTTAGATACGCAGTATTTT.

This clone was detected once. The CDR3 region is CASSRDNNYGYTF. Here the CDR3 DNA reads TGTGCCAGCAGCCGGGACAATAACTATGGCTACACCTTC. The chain recombines TRBV5-8 with TRBJ1-2, with D possibly being TRBD1 (6 bases). V lost 4 bases and J 1 base, leaving 8 bases between the germline ends. CDR3 size: 13 residues. The germline V gene encodes CDR1 SGHTS and CDR2 YDEGEE.

The chain has TRBV6-5 and TRBJ1-1; D gene uncertain. With 0 bases removed from V and 4 bases from J, the gap between germline ends came to 12 bases. Germline CDR1 and CDR2: MNHEY and SVGAGI. The CDR3 sequence is 15 residues long. For the CDR3, the DNA is TGTGCCAGCAGTTACTCGGTTAATGGACGCACTGAAGCTTTCTTT. This encodes CASSYSVNGRTEAFF.

The rearrangement joins TRBV1 to TRBJ2-1; TRBD2 is the table's D call and was not checked against the DNA. TRBV1 is noted as a pseudogene. This CDR3 spans 20 amino acids. CDR3 coding DNA: TGCACCAGCAGCCACGCACCGGGACTAGCGGGAAGATACGACTACAATGAGCAGTTCTTC. Its protein is CTSSHAPGLAGRYDYNEQFF.

The chain carries TRBV4-1 and TRBJ2-2; D is unresolved. This CDR3 has 16 amino acids. The ends were cut back, 0 bases at V and 1 base at J, with 9 bases in the middle. Germline V gives CDR1 MGHRA, CDR2 YSYEKL. CDR3 residues: CASSQDRSRNTGELFF. CDR3 bases: TGCGCCAGCAGCCAAGATAGGTCCAGGAACACCGGGGAGCTGTTTTTT.

The V and J genes are TRBV28 and TRBJ1-3, with D uncertain. CDR3 length: 12 residues. V lost 3 bases, J lost 4 bases, and 4 bases lay in between. Looked up from germline, CDR1 is MDHEN and CDR2 is SYDVKM. CDR3 in amino acids: CASSFQGNTIYF. The DNA of the CDR3 is TGTGCCAGCAGTTTCCAAGGAAACACCATATATTTT.

The chain links TRBV7-2 to TRBJ2-7; 9 bases line up with TRBD2. The CDR3 loop spans 15 amino acids. J lost 1 base, V lost 1 base, and 2 bases had no gene match. Per the germline V gene, CDR1 is SGHTA and CDR2 is FQGNSA. CDR3 in amino acids: CASSLVTSGSYEQYF. The DNA for the CDR3 is TGTGCCAGCAGCTTAGTTACTAGCGGGTCCTACGAGCAGTACTTC.

The chain carries TRBV6-5 and TRBJ2-5; a weak D match, TRBD2 (5 bases). The V end was cut by 2 bases, the J end by 5 bases, with 15 bases between. CDR1 MNHEY and CDR2 SVGAGI come from the germline V gene. There are 15 residues in the CDR3. The CDR3 coding sequence is TGTGCCAGCAGTTACGGAGGTCTTGCATTGGAGACCCAGTACTTC. Protein product: CASSYGGLALETQYF.

The CDR3 here is CAISGGQATNSPLHF. The CDR3 DNA sequence: TGTGCCATCAGTGGTGGGCAGGCCACCAACTCACCCCTCCACTTT. This rearrangement joins TRBV10-3 to TRBJ1-6; no definite D call. CDR3 length equals 15 residues. Between the trimmed V and J ends, which lost 4 bases and 10 bases, there was a span of 17 bases. The germline V gene has CDR1 ENHRY and CDR2 SYGVKD.

The V and J genes are TRBV5-1 and TRBJ2-2; D gene uncertain. V lost 1 base and J 4 bases, leaving 14 bases between the germline ends. CDR1 and CDR2 (germline): SGHRS, YFSETQ. This CDR3 has 16 amino acids. Written as DNA, the CDR3 is TGCGCCAGCAGCTTGACCCTTTCAGTGGGCACCGGGGAGCTGTTTTTT. The encoded protein is CASSLTLSVGTGELFF.